The 14 T cell receptor beta chains below all came from one sample that was sequenced in a study of identical twins. TCRdb used MiXCR to reprocess the 5' RACE reads, holding one entry per CDR3 protein. The sample lists 250,000 to 300,000 distinct CDR3 sequences; about 8% were seen once. The sample also formed part of further work on yellow fever vaccine responses in identical twins.

The material sequenced was CD8+ T cells sorted from blood. The receptors originated from a woman younger than 35 in good health.

A note on this clonotype: Relative to the germline gene, one junction end is altered; a read error may explain this. The chain employs TRBV12-3 or TRBV12-4 and TRBJ2-6; D gene unclear. This CDR3 comprises 19 residues. The CDR3: CTSSSSSSRPGSGANVLTF. For the CDR3, the DNA is TGTACCAGCAGTTCTTCTTCATCGAGGCCGGGCTCTGGGGCCAACGTCCTGACTTTC.

This clonotype came up a few times. The chain employs TRBV30 and TRBJ2-7; 7 nucleotides align to TRBD2. V dropped 2 bases and J dropped 4; count of bases not matched to a gene: 5. CDR1 GTSNPN and CDR2 SVGIG come from the germline V gene (reference sequence). The CDR3 covers 13 residues. CDR3 nucleotide sequence: TGTGCCTGGAGTCCCGGGGGGAGTTACGAGCAGTACTTC. Translating it yields CAWSPGGSYEQYF.

This chain links TRBV7-9 with TRBJ2-1; 7 positions match TRBD2. Losses at the gene ends were 0 bases for V and 8 bases for J; bases not matched to a gene: 10. Germline lookup yields CDR1 SEHNR and CDR2 FQNEAQ (reference sequence). The CDR3 loop spans 16 amino acids. CDR3 DNA sequence: TGTGCCAGCAGCTTAGCGCCGGCGCTAAGCGGGGATGAGCAGTTCTTC. Translating gives CASSLAPALSGDEQFF.

With respect to this clonotype: A much bigger clone sits one base away, suggesting this may be a read error. The gene calls are TRBV11-1 and TRBJ2-1, with TRBD1 matching 10 bases. The germline V gene has CDR1 SGHAT and CDR2 FQDESV (reference sequence). The trim removed 5 bases at V and 1 base at J, leaving 14 bases unmatched. The CDR3 is 19 residues long. The CDR3: CASSIRGQGMTNSYNEQFF. In DNA, the CDR3 is TGTGCCAGCAGCATAAGGGGACAGGGGATGACTAATTCCTACAATGAGCAGTTCTTC. Filled out from reference TRBV11-1 and TRBJ2-1, the complete variable domain reads EAEVAQSPRYKITEKSQAVAFWCDPISGHATLYWYRQILGQGPELLVQFQDESVVDDSQLPKDRFSAERLKGVDSTLKIQPAELGDSAMYLCASSIRGQGMTNSYNEQFFGPGTRLTVL.

This sequence joins TRBV20-1 and TRBJ2-3; TRBD2 might be the D (6 bases). This CDR3 is built from 15 residues. The V end was cut by 3 bases, the J end by 0 bases, with 13 bases between. The germline CDR1 and CDR2 sequences are DFQATT and SNEGSKA (reference sequence). As DNA, the CDR3 is TGCAGTGCTAGGGTAGCGGACCCTAGCACAGATACGCAGTATTTT. Translated, it gives CSARVADPSTDTQYF.

This clonotype was counted only a few times. J is TRBJ2-1 and V is TRBV11-2; a weak D match, TRBD2 (6 bases). CDR3 size: 13 residues. V shed 6 bases and J shed 3 bases, with 9 bases lying between them. The V gene's germline CDR1 is SGHAT and CDR2 FQNNGV. CDR3 DNA sequence: TGTGCCAGCAGAAGGGACTTCTACAATGAGCAGTTCTTC. This codes for CASRRDFYNEQFF.

This clonotype was recorded many times. The DNA for the CDR3 is TGCAGCGTGTTTACTAGCGGTCACGGTGAGGTAATACTCAACAATGAGCAGTTCTTC. Its translation: CSVFTSGHGEVILNNEQFF. The chain is built from TRBV29-1 and TRBJ2-1; 8 bases agree with TRBD2. The V gene's germline CDR1 is SQVTM and CDR2 ANQGSEA. V shed 6 bases and J 5 bases; nucleotides not matched to a gene: 24. The CDR3 loop spans 19 amino acids.

The chain recombines TRBV29-1 with TRBJ1-1, with unresolved D. The germline V gene encodes CDR1 SQVTM and CDR2 ANQGSEA. V shed 2 bases and J shed 3 bases, with 13 bases lying between them. This CDR3 is built from 14 residues. Written as DNA, the CDR3 is TGCAGCGTTGAATATTTTAAGTCAGACACTGAAGCTTTCTTT. This gives the protein CSVEYFKSDTEAFF.

This clonotype was picked up a small number of times. The rearrangement joins TRBV3-1 to TRBJ2-3; 10 nucleotides match TRBD1. The CDR3 has 15 residues. Germline lookup yields CDR1 LGHDT and CDR2 YNNKEL (reference sequence). The CDR3 bases are TGTGCTACTTCTTCCGGGACAGGGGAAACAGATACGCAGTATTTT. This sequence encodes CATSSGTGETDTQYF.

This clonotype was seen at least ten times. V usage is TRBV29-1 and J usage is TRBJ1-5; 8 nucleotides line up with TRBD1. The CDR3 loop spans 13 amino acids. V trimming: 7 bases; J trimming: 4 bases; junction bases outside the gene matches: 6. Germline lookup yields CDR1 SQVTM and CDR2 ANQGSEA. The CDR3 protein is CSGLTGDNQPQHF. The CDR3 coding sequence is TGCAGCGGCTTGACAGGGGATAATCAGCCCCAGCATTTT. The whole variable domain, remainder taken from reference TRBV29-1 and TRBJ1-5, is SAVISQKPSRDICQRGTSLTIQCQVDSQVTMMFWYRQQPGQSLTLIATANQGSEATYESGFVIDKFPISRPNLTFSTLTVSNMSPEDSSIYLCSGLTGDNQPQHFGDGTRLSIL.

This clonotype occurred many times. This rearrangement joins TRBV25-1 to TRBJ2-1; 10 bases align to TRBD1. Unmatched junction bases numbered 22, after V lost 4 bases and J lost 1 base. The V gene's germline CDR1 is MGHDK and CDR2 SYGVNS. The CDR3 has 22 residues. CDR3 DNA sequence: TGTGCCAGCAGTGCGGGGGCAAGGGGGGACTCCGGGACAGGGGAATCCTACAATGAGCAGTTCTTC. Its protein is CASSAGARGDSGTGESYNEQFF.

The CDR3 DNA is TGCGCCAGCAGCCAAGATATAAGCCTGCCCTACGAGCAGTACTTC. The encoded protein is CASSQDISLPYEQYF. The chain recombines TRBV4-3 with TRBJ2-7; D is undetermined. From germline, CDR1 is LGHNA and CDR2 YSLEER. This CDR3 spans 15 amino acids. The ends were cut back, 0 bases at V and 2 bases at J, with 11 bases in the middle.

The gene calls are TRBV20-1 and TRBJ2-3, with 13 bases lining up with TRBD2. Germline trimming cut 0 bases from V and 4 bases from J; bases unmatched to any gene: 10. The CDR3 totals 18 residues. Looked up from germline, CDR1 is DFQATT and CDR2 is SNEGSKA (reference sequence). The CDR3 loop reads CSARDVGLAGIPADTQYF. The DNA for the CDR3 is TGCAGTGCTAGAGATGTGGGACTAGCGGGGATTCCGGCAGATACGCAGTATTTT.

The chain employs TRBV20-1 and TRBJ2-7; perhaps D is TRBD1 or TRBD2 (6 bases each). The CDR3 is made up of 12 amino acids. Per the germline V gene, CDR1 is DFQATT and CDR2 is SNEGSKA (reference sequence). V was pared by 7 bases and J by 3 bases, with 13 bases between. The CDR3 protein is CSVSGGGYEQYF. Written as DNA, the CDR3 is TGCAGTGTTTCAGGAGGGGGCTACGAGCAGTACTTC.